This T cell receptor (beta chain) was documented in a study of T-cell memory formation after mild COVID-19. Study as a whole: TCR clusters were mostly donor specific. General observations from the study: Several responding clones turned up in pre-infection memory, indicating that cross-reactive memory may have taken part.

This clonotype was observed a few times. The target antigen is unknown. TCRdb analysed the 5' RACE reads with MiXCR anew, one entry per CDR3 protein. The sample holds 450,000 to 650,000 distinct CDR3 sequences; around 20% are singletons and the top ten take approximately 13%. The receptor's source is an adult woman who had mild COVID-19 (a few samples of this study predate the infection). Cell type and time point are not known. Sample: PBMCs or a T cell subset sorted from them (not recorded which).

The CDR3 sequence: CASSQDGDREQYF. The CDR3 DNA follows: TGTGCCAGCAGCCAAGATGGGGATCGGGAGCAGTACTTC. The gene calls are TRBV4-2 and TRBJ2-7; D is unresolved. The CDR3 totals 13 residues. Trimming took 0 bases from V and 7 from J, leaving 10 bases between them. Looked up from germline, CDR1 is LGHNA and CDR2 is YNFKEQ.